This TCR beta chain was documented in a study of blood T cell repertoires in COVID-19. At the level of the study: Samples representing acute and convalescent COVID-19 were sourced from the United States, Italy and Spain. PBMCs, B-cell-depleted T cells, or T cells provided the cDNA or gDNA that made up the material.

In this sample, this clone is medium-sized. V was clipped by 5 bases and J by 4 bases, with 19 bases between them. CDR3 length: 16 residues. Germline V gene sequence: CDR1 SEHNR, CDR2 FQNEAQ (reference sequence). Original data processing: Amplification from reference gene primers served as the basis for estimated nucleated cell counts. This table comes from immunoSEQ multiplex PCR, and its TCRdb copy is limited to in-frame clones, with some not included. V and J calls plus clone size are reproduced from that table; the DNA served to infer D and trimming. This sample has roughly 43,000 clones, with approximately 70% found just once.

This receptor was obtained from an elderly man with acute or convalescent COVID-19. The rearrangement joins TRBV7-9 to TRBJ2-3; D is possibly TRBD2 (5 bases). The material sequenced was peripheral blood. The CDR3 DNA is TGTGCCAGCAGCCCCCGGACTGCCTTTAATGCAGATACGCAGTATTTT. Residues: CASSPRTAFNADTQYF.